This T cell receptor beta chain is from a study of blood T cell repertoires in COVID-19. Clones were sequenced by immunoSEQ multiplex PCR, and TCRdb holds only the in-frame ones, with some missing. The sample consists of a few hundred thousand clones, roughly nine tenths of them appearing once. This clone was seen just once. Germline V gene data show CDR1 as MNHEY and CDR2 as SVGAGI. V gave up 6 bases and J gave up 4 bases; unmatched junction bases: 9. This CDR3 is built from 15 residues. V gene TRBV6-5 combines with J gene TRBJ1-5, with 7 positions matching TRBD1. Source material: peripheral blood. The receptor was derived from a woman in her twenties or thirties with COVID-19, enrolled during active disease. The chain's CDR3 is CASRSGQSRNQPQHF. The DNA of the CDR3 is TGTGCCAGCAGGTCGGGACAGTCTAGGAATCAGCCCCAGCATTTT.